This T cell receptor (beta chain) was sequenced in a study of glioma-infiltrating T cells after dendritic cell vaccination. Study information: Patients had newly diagnosed or recurrent glioblastoma and received dendritic cell vaccines.

Profiling relied on immunoSEQ multiplex PCR, and the TCRdb table lists in-frame clones only, not all of them. The sample has about 67,000 clones, about four fifths seen once. Selection required adequate fresh-frozen tumor tissue plus more than two years' survival data. Trimming took off 2 bases at V and 2 bases at J, with 10 bases between the two ends. CDR3 length equals 16 residues. The germline gives CDR1 MNHEY, CDR2 SVGAGI. The source of this sequence is a human donor with glioblastoma. This material consisted of blood, taken before dendritic cell vaccination. The chain joins TRBV6-5 to TRBJ2-6; maybe TRBD1 (5 bases). CDR3 coding DNA: TGTGCCAGCAGTTACCGGACACTGGCTGGGGCCAACGTCCTGACTTTC. Protein: CASSYRTLAGANVLTF.